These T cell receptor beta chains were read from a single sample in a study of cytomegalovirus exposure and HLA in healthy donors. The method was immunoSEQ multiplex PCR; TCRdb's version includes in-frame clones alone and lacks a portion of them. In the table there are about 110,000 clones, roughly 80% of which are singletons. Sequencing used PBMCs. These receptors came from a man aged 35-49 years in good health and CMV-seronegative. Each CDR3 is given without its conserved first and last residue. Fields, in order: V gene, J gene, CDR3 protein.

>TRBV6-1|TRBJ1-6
ASSESEGSADSPLH
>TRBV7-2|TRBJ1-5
ASSPGVPINQPQH
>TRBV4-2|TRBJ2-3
ASSQGLRTSYTDTQY
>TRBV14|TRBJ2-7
ASSQVGTVRGEQY
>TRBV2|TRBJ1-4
ASSAQATNEKLF
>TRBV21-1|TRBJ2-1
ASSKGSGGAYNEQF
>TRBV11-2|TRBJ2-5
ASSFLDLASQY
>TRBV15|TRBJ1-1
ATSRNTQGAEAF
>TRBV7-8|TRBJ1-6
ASSWTAYNSPLH
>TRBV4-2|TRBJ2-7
ASSQGTRLTYEQY
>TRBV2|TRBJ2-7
ASTDRGFYEQY
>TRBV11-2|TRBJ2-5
ASTPRGLQETQY
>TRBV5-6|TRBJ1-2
ASSSLGTGQRSYGYT
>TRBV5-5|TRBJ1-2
ASSTTDRYGYT
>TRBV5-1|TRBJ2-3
ASSLALNRGVEDTQY
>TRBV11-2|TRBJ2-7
ASSLSFGTVSYEQY
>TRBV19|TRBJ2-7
ASSIGLRGAATRSEQY
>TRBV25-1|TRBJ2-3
ASSEYRGTDTQY
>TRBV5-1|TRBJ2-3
ASSLEDRGLLDTQY
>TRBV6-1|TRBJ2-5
ASSEVYGGETQY
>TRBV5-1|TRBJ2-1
ASSLAGYGNEQF
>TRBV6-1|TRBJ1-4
ASSEGRGSEKLF
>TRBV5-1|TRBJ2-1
ASSLRPDYGEQF
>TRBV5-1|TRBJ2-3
ASSLGGFSTDTQY
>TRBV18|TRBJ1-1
ASSPRGLRTEAF
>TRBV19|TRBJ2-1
ASSLDRSSYNEQF
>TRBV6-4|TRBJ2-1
ASSASEVNEQF
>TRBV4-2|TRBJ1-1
ASSQEFVALGNTEAF
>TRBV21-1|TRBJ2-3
ASSKGKRGQGTDTQY
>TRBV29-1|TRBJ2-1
SGTPGGRNEQF
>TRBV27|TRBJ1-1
ASRETGYTEAL
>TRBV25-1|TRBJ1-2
ASSKRDREDGYT
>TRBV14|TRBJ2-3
ASGDRVTDTQY
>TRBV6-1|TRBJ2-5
ASGLQTGYQETQY
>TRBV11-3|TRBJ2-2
ASSLGGGANTGELF
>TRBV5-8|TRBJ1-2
ASNPGTGDFYGYT